This TCR beta chain was sequenced in a study of blood T cell repertoires in COVID-19 (dated by TCRdb to about 2020). Regarding the study in general: The collaborator samples originated in the United States, Italy and Spain and spanned the acute and convalescent phases of COVID-19. Nearly every sample came with metadata listing a de-identified subject ID, COVID-19 status, age in years and sex. Where available, HLA class I and class II types were taken from metadata supplied by the sample provider and were not determined by assay-based typing. Samples were obtained from the ongoing ImmuneRACE study (first 160 participants) and from over a thousand subjects provided by 6 global collaborators. The prospective study material was composed of cDNA or gDNA derived from T cells, B-cell-depleted T cells, or PBMCs. The repertoires were released in a freely available public database intended as a resource for research on the immune response to SARS-CoV-2. The dataset comprised deeply sampled blood TCRbeta repertoires from subjects exposed to, actively infected with, or recovered from COVID-19.

Collaborating institutions collected whole blood in K2EDTA tubes following their own protocols. Collaborator samples were shipped for TCRbeta analysis as frozen whole blood, isolated PBMCs, or DNA extracted from either sample type. Details on this clone: It lacks a known antigen. No much larger clone is present one base from it, and per-base qualities are unavailable.

General conclusions and limits of the study: The amount of clinical and demographic metadata varied by source and participant and was provided uncurated.

The immunoSEQ Assay, a bias-controlled multiplex PCR, was used to amplify TCRbeta CDR3 regions from genomic DNA. The authors processed their data as follows. Nucleated cell counts per sample were estimated from amplification of reference gene primers within the assay. To quantify the absolute abundance of each unique TCRbeta CDR3 rearrangement, sequence reads were collapsed and filtered. For each sample, productive Simpson clonality was calculated by taking the square root of Simpson's diversity index across productive rearrangements. Here the immuneACCESS table is served through TCRdb, limited to in-frame sequences with V and J called. Missing clones are a known gap in these copies; in checked studies unresolved V genes cover under half, and the rest lacks a known reason. The V and J calls and clone size were taken over from that table, and D and trimming were inferred from the DNA. The table for this sample lists a few hundred thousand clones; more than 80% of them were counted only once. Jointly, the top ten make up 1% to 1.5% of the sample.

V loses 5 bases at its end and J loses 2 bases; junction bases beyond the gene matches: 8. Per the germline V gene, SQVTM is the CDR1 and ANQGSEA is the CDR2. Including the terminal cysteine and phenylalanine, the CDR3 comprises 14 residues. Only the CDR3 DNA stays, 42 bases, in frame from base 1. This clonotype was sampled from a man in his forties with acute or convalescent COVID-19. The specimen was peripheral blood. This receptor chain uses TRBV29-1 and TRBJ1-2; a stretch of 7 junction bases matches TRBD1. The DNA sequence is TGCAGCGTTCGTCCCGGGACAGCAAACTATGGCTACACCTTC. Its translation reads: CSVRPGTANYGYTF.